The clone carrying this T cell receptor (beta chain) was counted many times. Its specificity is not known. One entry per CDR3 protein, called by TCRdb with MiXCR from the 5' RACE reads. The profile shows 400,000 or so distinct CDR3 sequences, approximately 8.7% of them singletons. Germline V gene sequence: CDR1 MNHEY, CDR2 SVGAGI. The CDR3 has 13 amino acids. Trimming left V 0 bases short and J 7 bases short, with 9 bases between. This entry comes from a study of identical twins. The study, taken as a whole, reports: Instead of following the same donors, the conclusions were based on cross-sectional statistical analysis. It was possible that invariant MAIT and iNKT cells partly confounded the zero-insertion analyses. Abundant beta clonotypes from cord blood bore fewer insertions; memory repertoires lacked this pattern.

The V gene is TRBV6-5, the J gene TRBJ1-2; possible D gene TRBD1, 5 bases. The sequenced sample consisted of naive T cells sorted from blood. The receptor was isolated from a woman aged 45-60 years in good health. Here the CDR3 DNA reads TGTGCCAGCAGTTACTCGAACGGGGGTGGCTACACCTTC. Its protein is CASSYSNGGGYTF.